This T cell receptor (beta chain) was observed in a study of cytomegalovirus exposure and HLA in healthy donors. Vbeta (60) and Jbeta (13) primers were used in the PCR. The data were produced by immunoSEQ multiplex PCR, yet TCRdb's version contains in-frame clones alone and is incomplete. The sample includes around 200,000 clones, roughly 82% of them seen just once. The CDR3 is made up of 15 amino acids. The V gene end was trimmed by 2 bases and the J gene end by 0 bases; junction bases not matched to a gene: 3. CDR1 and CDR2 from the germline V gene are SGHRS and YFSETQ. Input material: PBMCs. This clonotype originated in a woman aged 45-65 years in good health and CMV-seropositive. The chain uses TRBV5-1 and TRBJ2-3; TRBD2 matches 7 bases. This CDR3 reads CASSLRGVSTDTQYF. CDR3 sequence (DNA): TGCGCCAGCAGCTTACGGGGGGTAAGCACAGATACGCAGTATTTT.